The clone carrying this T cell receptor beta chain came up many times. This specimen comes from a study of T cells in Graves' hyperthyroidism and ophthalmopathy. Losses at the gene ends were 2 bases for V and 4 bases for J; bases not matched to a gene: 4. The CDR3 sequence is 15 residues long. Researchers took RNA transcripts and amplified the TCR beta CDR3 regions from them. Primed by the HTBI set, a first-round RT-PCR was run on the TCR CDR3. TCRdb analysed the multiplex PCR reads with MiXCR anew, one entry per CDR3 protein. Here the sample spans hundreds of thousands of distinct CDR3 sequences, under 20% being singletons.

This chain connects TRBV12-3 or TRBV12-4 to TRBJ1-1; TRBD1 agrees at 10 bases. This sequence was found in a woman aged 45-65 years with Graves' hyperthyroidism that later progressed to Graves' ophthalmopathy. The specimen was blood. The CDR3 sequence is CASSLHGTGVTEAFF. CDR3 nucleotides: TGTGCCAGCAGTTTACATGGGACAGGGGTCACTGAAGCTTTCTTT.